The 21 T cell receptor beta chains below come from one sample, sequenced in a study of T cell repertoires in cytomegalovirus infection. TCRdb passed the reads through MiXCR, listing each CDR3 protein once. The sample yields 300,000 or so distinct CDR3 sequences, around 10% seen once. Sequenced material: PBMCs. Every receptor here comes from a human donor in good health (CMV status not recorded). Some clones in this sample may be carry-over from other donors' samples.

This clonotype was detected many times. The chain has TRBV11-2 and TRBJ2-4; perhaps TRBD2 as D (5 bases). Per the germline V gene, CDR1 is SGHAT and CDR2 is FQNNGV. V shed 10 bases and J shed 10 bases, with 23 bases lying between them. The CDR3 covers 14 residues. The DNA of the CDR3 is TGTGCCACCGAAGACGAGGGATTTCGGGATATTCAGTACTTC. Its translation: CATEDEGFRDIQYF.

V is TRBV18 and J is TRBJ2-3; D is ambiguous. Germline values: CDR1 KGHSH, CDR2 LQKENI. The CDR3 extends over 14 amino acids. Trimming removed 3 bases at V and 1 base at J, with 8 bases between. CDR3 in amino acids: CASSPSVRTDTQYF. DNA for the CDR3: TGTGCCAGCTCACCCTCGGTCCGCACAGATACGCAGTATTTT. The full variable domain, rest sourced from reference TRBV18 and TRBJ2-3, is NAGVMQNPRHLVRRRGQEARLRCSPMKGHSHVYWYRQLPEEGLKFMVYLQKENIIDESGMPKERFSAEFPKEGPSILRIQQVVRGDSAAYFCASSPSVRTDTQYFGPGTRLTVL.

As concerns this clonotype: With a much larger clone just one base away, this may be a read error. The genes are TRBV2 and TRBJ2-2; D uncertain. Germline values: CDR1 SNHLY, CDR2 FYNNEI. The CDR3 spans 12 residues. Trimming pared 10 bases from V and 6 bases from J, leaving 12 bases between. The chain's CDR3 is CANKLTSGELFF. CDR3 nucleotide sequence: TGTGCCAACAAGCTGACGTCCGGGGAGCTGTTTTTT.

The chain has TRBV29-1 and TRBJ2-7; weak D call: TRBD1 (5 bases). This CDR3 contains 14 residues. The V gene lost 1 base and the J gene lost 5 bases, with 15 bases spanning the gap. CDR1 and CDR2 (germline): SQVTM, ANQGSEA. The CDR3 loop is CSVEGSDNLHEQYF. The CDR3 DNA follows: TGCAGCGTTGAAGGTTCGGACAATCTCCACGAGCAGTACTTC.

This clonotype showed up many times. CDR3 sequence reads: CASSSGPPNYEQYV. CDR3 coding DNA: TGTGCCAGCAGTTCGGGACCCCCGAATTACGAGCAGTACGTC. The chain links TRBV28 to TRBJ2-7; the D gene could be TRBD1 or TRBD2 (5 bases each). V was trimmed by 4 bases and J by 4 bases, leaving 14 bases between them. Germline lookup yields CDR1 MDHEN and CDR2 SYDVKM. The CDR3 spans 14 residues.

This clonotype has a count of ten or more. The CDR3 here is CASSLWGGNTDTQYF. CDR3 DNA sequence: TGTGCCAGCAGTTTATGGGGTGGAAACACAGATACGCAGTATTTT. The rearrangement joins TRBV27 to TRBJ2-3; D gene uncertain. The V end was cut by 1 base, the J end by 2 bases, with 10 bases between. Looked up from germline, CDR1 is MNHEY and CDR2 is SMNVEV (reference sequence). This CDR3 has 15 residues.

This clonotype came up a few times. The chain combines TRBV6-2 or TRBV6-3 with TRBJ1-5, with 8 bases fitting TRBD1. Germline loops: CDR1 MNHEY, CDR2 SVGEGT. The CDR3 is 14 amino acids. V shed 5 bases and J 4 bases; nucleotides not matched to a gene: 4. CDR3 protein: CASSHRQGNQPQHF. CDR3 sequence (DNA): TGTGCCAGCAGTCACAGACAGGGGAATCAGCCCCAGCATTTT.

This clonotype occurred many times. The rearrangement links TRBV29-1 to TRBJ2-1; D may match TRBD1 or TRBD2 (5 bases each). The CDR3 extends over 15 amino acids. The V end was cut by 4 bases, the J end by 0 bases, with 13 bases between. Germline V gives CDR1 SQVTM, CDR2 ANQGSEA. The CDR3 region has the DNA TGCAGCGTTGCCCTCGGGGCGAGCTCCTACAATGAGCAGTTCTTC. Translated, it gives CSVALGASSYNEQFF.

The V gene is TRBV7-6, the J gene TRBJ2-1; 7 nucleotides match TRBD2. From germline, CDR1 is SGHVS and CDR2 FNYEAQ. V dropped 0 bases and J dropped 10; count of bases not matched to a gene: 6. The CDR3 spans 14 residues. The CDR3 here is CASSLAQSGAEQFF. CDR3 nucleotides: TGTGCCAGCAGCTTAGCCCAAAGCGGGGCCGAGCAGTTCTTC.

In its sample, this clonotype was seen many times. This chain connects TRBV10-3 to TRBJ2-7; tentatively, D is TRBD1 (6 bases). The germline V gene has CDR1 ENHRY and CDR2 SYGVKD. The CDR3 runs to 14 residues. The V end was cut by 4 bases, the J end by 6 bases, with 16 bases between. CDR3 sequence reads: CAISGTGTTGEQYV. DNA for the CDR3: TGTGCCATCAGTGGGACCGGGACAACGGGCGAGCAGTACGTC.

This clonotype was seen at least ten times. A junction end diverges from the germline sequence, so it may reflect a read error. This chain uses TRBV4-1 with TRBJ1-3; D is unclear. There are 17 residues in the CDR3. CDR1 and CDR2 from the germline V gene are MGHRA and YSYEKL. This CDR3 is CASSQEAGGWAGNTIYF. The CDR3 nucleotides read TGTGCCAGCAGCCAAGAAGCGGGCGGATGGGCTGGAAACACCATATATTTT.

The rearrangement uses TRBV12-3 or TRBV12-4 and TRBJ1-1; D uncertain. The CDR3 is 13 residues long. V was clipped by 5 bases and J by 5 bases, with 12 bases between them. CDR3 DNA: TGTGCCAGCAGTCCCATCGGTAAGACTGAAGCTTTCTTT. This translates into CASSPIGKTEAFF.

At least ten counts were recorded for this clonotype. This chain connects TRBV6-6 to TRBJ2-1; D uncertain. The V and J ends lost 6 bases and 5 bases respectively, with 17 bases between them. CDR1 is MNHNY and CDR2 is SVGAGI in the germline V gene (reference sequence). This CDR3 spans 15 amino acids. CDR3 in DNA: TGTGCCAGCAGCTCGGTATGGGTTAAGCACAATGAGCAGTTCTTC. Encoded protein: CASSSVWVKHNEQFF.

This clonotype was counted only a few times. The genes are TRBV6-5 and TRBJ1-1; a weak D match, TRBD1 (5 bases). There are 12 residues in the CDR3. Germline CDR1 and CDR2: MNHEY and SVGAGI. V was shortened by 5 bases and J by 7 bases, with 11 bases between the two germline ends. The CDR3 loop is CASSPDSVEAFF. Here the CDR3 DNA reads TGTGCCAGCAGTCCCGACAGCGTTGAAGCTTTCTTT.

This clonotype was observed many times. This chain connects TRBV7-2 to TRBJ1-1; a possible D gene is TRBD1 (5 bases). Trimming shortened V by 5 bases and J by 1 base, and 17 bases separated the two germline ends. Per germline, CDR1 SGHTA and CDR2 FQGNSA. CDR3 length: 16 amino acids. CDR3 nucleotides: TGTGCCAGCAGCCCTCAGTGGGGCAGAGGGAACACTGAAGCTTTCTTT. It is translated as CASSPQWGRGNTEAFF.

This clonotype was recorded once. The chain has TRBV28 and TRBJ2-5; 7 bases line up with TRBD1. In germline, CDR1 is MDHEN, CDR2 SYDVKM. This CDR3 contains 14 residues. J lost 4 bases, V lost 5 bases, and 7 bases had no gene match. In DNA, the CDR3 is TGTGCCAGCAGTACGACAGGGAGTCTAGAGACCCAGTACTTC. Amino acid sequence: CASSTTGSLETQYF.

This clonotype was observed many times. The chain carries TRBV4-3 and TRBJ2-5, with a weak D call TRBD2 (6 bases). The CDR3 loop spans 14 amino acids. The germline V gene encodes CDR1 LGHNA and CDR2 YSLEER. The V and J ends lost 3 bases and 3 bases respectively, with 11 bases between them. The DNA for the CDR3 is TGCGCCAGCAGCCAGGAACTAGCTAAAGAGACCCAGTACTTC. This translates into CASSQELAKETQYF.

The chain employs TRBV20-1 and TRBJ2-5; D is perhaps TRBD2 (6 bases). The length of the CDR3 is 13 residues. The V gene's germline CDR1 is DFQATT and CDR2 SNEGSKA (reference sequence). Trimming pared 6 bases from V and 5 bases from J, leaving 16 bases between. Here the CDR3 DNA reads TGCAGTGCCCAGCGGGCTTCGGGGGAGACCCAGTACTTC. This sequence encodes CSAQRASGETQYF.

This clonotype was counted many times. V and J are TRBV28 and TRBJ1-6; tentatively, D is TRBD1 (5 bases). This CDR3 region has 15 residues. The germline V and J ends were trimmed by 0 bases and 6 bases, with 9 bases remaining between them. The germline gives CDR1 MDHEN, CDR2 SYDVKM. CDR3 region: CASSLWTAGNSPLHF. The DNA for the CDR3 is TGTGCCAGCAGTTTATGGACAGCGGGTAATTCACCCCTCCACTTT.

This clonotype was detected ten times or more. The J gene is TRBJ1-6, the V gene TRBV12-3 or TRBV12-4; D uncertain. This CDR3 comprises 13 residues. Trimming left V 8 bases short and J 7 bases short, with 12 bases between. The CDR3 protein is CASAGSENSPLHF. The CDR3 nucleotides read TGTGCCAGCGCCGGGTCCGAGAATTCACCCCTCCACTTT.

This clonotype was seen many times. The chain recombines TRBV14 with TRBJ1-6; D is unresolved. With 0 bases removed from V and 6 bases from J, the gap between germline ends came to 6 bases. The CDR3 loop spans 14 amino acids. Germline CDR1 is SGHDN and CDR2 is FVKESK. DNA for the CDR3: TGTGCCAGCAGCCAAGAAGGTAGTAATTCACCCCTCCACTTT. It specifies CASSQEGSNSPLHF.